This entry lists 5 T cell receptor beta chains sequenced from one sample in a study of cytomegalovirus exposure and HLA in healthy donors. A multiplex PCR was run with 60 Vbeta primers and 13 Jbeta primers. The data were produced by immunoSEQ multiplex PCR, yet TCRdb's version contains in-frame clones alone and is incomplete. The table lists around 150,000 clones, 80% of them singletons, with over 1% in the top ten. The sample consisted of PBMCs. The source is a woman between 50 and 59 years old in good health and CMV-seronegative.

The V gene is TRBV14, the J gene TRBJ2-3; 7 bases agree with TRBD2. The CDR3 spans 16 residues. Germline-derived CDR1 and CDR2 are SGHDN and FVKESK. The trim removed 1 base at V and 2 bases at J, leaving 6 bases unmatched. As DNA, the CDR3 is TGTGCCAGCAGCCAAGTGGTCAGCGGGATCACAGATACGCAGTATTTT. This gives the protein CASSQVVSGITDTQYF. The full variable domain, completed using reference TRBV14 and TRBJ2-3, is EAGVTQFPSHSVIEKGQTVTLRCDPISGHDNLYWYRRVMGKEIKFLLHFVKESKQDESGMPNNRFLAERTGGTYSTLKVQPAELEDSGVYFCASSQVVSGITDTQYFGPGTRLTVL.

In its sample, this clone was seen once. The chain carries TRBV11-1 and TRBJ2-2, with 9 bases identical to TRBD2. CDR1 and CDR2 from the germline V gene are SGHAT and FQDESV (reference sequence). CDR3 length: 14 residues. With V trimmed by 5 bases and J by 8 bases, 6 bases remained unmatched. The CDR3 region is CASSRGRAEGELFF. Written as DNA, the CDR3 is TGTGCCAGCAGCCGCGGGAGGGCCGAAGGGGAGCTGTTTTTT.

This clone was seen more than once but under ten times. The chain links TRBV9 to TRBJ2-7, with 9 positions matching TRBD1. The length of the CDR3 is 17 residues. Germline CDR1 reads SGDLS; CDR2 reads YYNGEE. V lost 2 bases and J lost 1; bases outside the gene matches: 10. The CDR3 nucleotides are TGTGCCAGCAGCGTCGGATCCGGGACAGGGTTTTCCTACGAGCAGTACTTC. Its translation: CASSVGSGTGFSYEQYF. Based on the CDR3 plus reference TRBV9 and TRBJ2-7, the full variable domain is DSGVTQTPKHLITATGQRVTLRCSPRSGDLSVYWYQQSLDQGLQFLIQYYNGEERAKGNILERFSAQQFPDLHSELNLSSLELGDSALYFCASSVGSGTGFSYEQYFGPGTRLTVT.

The rearrangement uses TRBV5-8 and TRBJ1-1, with D possibly being TRBD1 (6 bases). Germline lookup yields CDR1 SGHTS and CDR2 YDEGEE. V was trimmed by 8 bases and J by 4 bases, leaving 15 bases between them. CDR3 length: 13 amino acids. The CDR3: CASSHRAGTEAFF. The CDR3 DNA sequence: TGTGCCAGTAGTCACAGGGCAGGCACTGAAGCTTTCTTT.

V usage is TRBV11-2 and J usage is TRBJ2-1, with TRBD2 matching over 9 bases. CDR3 length: 18 amino acids. V gave up 6 bases and J gave up 7 bases; unmatched junction bases: 19. Looked up from germline, CDR1 is SGHAT and CDR2 is FQNNGV. The CDR3 reads CASRGGASGTLFFNEQFF. The CDR3 nucleotides are TGTGCCAGCAGGGGGGGGGCTAGCGGGACCTTATTTTTTAATGAGCAGTTCTTC.